The entry below describes one T cell receptor (beta chain). TCRdb re-called the 5' RACE reads with MiXCR, one entry per CDR3 protein. Of 200,000 to 300,000 distinct CDR3 sequences detected, around 7% appear once; the ten largest clones hold 3% to 4%. This sample is part of a study of identical twins. From germline, CDR1 is DFQATT and CDR2 SNEGSKA (reference sequence). The CDR3 sequence is 15 residues long. V lost 3 bases and J lost 0, with 12 bases in between. The sample was also reused in another study, on yellow fever vaccine responses in identical twins.

The sample taken for sequencing was memory (CD45RO+) T cells sorted from blood. The source is a woman between 18 and 30 years old in good health. This rearrangement joins TRBV20-1 to TRBJ1-5; no firm D call. DNA for the CDR3: TGCAGTGCTAGTCGGAAACCCGGTAGCAATCAGCCCCAGCATTTT. Translated, it gives CSASRKPGSNQPQHF.